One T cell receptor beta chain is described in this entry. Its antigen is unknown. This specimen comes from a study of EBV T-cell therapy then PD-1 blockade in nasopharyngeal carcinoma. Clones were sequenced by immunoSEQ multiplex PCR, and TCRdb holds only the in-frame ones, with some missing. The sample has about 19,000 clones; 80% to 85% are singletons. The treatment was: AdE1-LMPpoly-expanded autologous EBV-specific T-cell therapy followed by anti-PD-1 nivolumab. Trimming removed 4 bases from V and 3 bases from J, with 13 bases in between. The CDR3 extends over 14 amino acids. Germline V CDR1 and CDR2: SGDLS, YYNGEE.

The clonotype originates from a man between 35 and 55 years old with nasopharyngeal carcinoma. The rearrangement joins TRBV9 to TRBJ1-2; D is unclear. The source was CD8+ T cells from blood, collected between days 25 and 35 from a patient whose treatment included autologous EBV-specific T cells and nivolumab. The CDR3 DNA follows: TGTGCCAGCAGCAACGGCCGGGAAGACTATGGCTACACCTTC. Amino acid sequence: CASSNGREDYGYTF.